This T cell receptor (beta chain) was found in a study of T-cell reconstitution after alpha-beta-depleted transplantation in children. V shed 4 bases, J shed 1 base, and the junction held 7 bases outside the gene matches. This CDR3 spans 15 amino acids. Germline CDR1 reads SGHDT; CDR2 reads YYEEEE. Unique molecular identifiers tagged the TCRbeta library. TCRdb re-called the PCR reads through MiXCR, storing one row per CDR3 protein. The sample comprises about 400,000 distinct CDR3 sequences, about an eighth of which are singletons, and around 4.5% rests with the top ten. The sample here was PBMCs, taken from the stem cell graft. The V call is TRBV5-6, the J call TRBJ1-2, with 7 bases identical to TRBD1. The origin of this receptor is a human donor who donated a stem cell graft to a child with Fanconi anemia. CDR3 sequence reads: CASSSQTGINYGYTF. The DNA of the CDR3 is TGTGCCAGCAGCAGCCAGACAGGGATTAACTATGGCTACACCTTC.